These 28 T cell receptor beta chains came from one sample sequenced in a study of beta chain features in type 1 diabetes. Sequencing targeted expressed TCRB transcripts, as all isolated RNA had been reverse transcribed. Data came from immunoSEQ multiplex PCR; TCRdb stores just in-frame clones and leaves some out. The sample carries some 200,000 clones, approximately 10% recorded once. The specimen was central memory CD4+ T cells from blood. These receptors were taken from a man between 18 and 29 years old in good health.

The V call is TRBV4-2, the J call TRBJ2-3; 10 positions match TRBD2. V dropped 1 base and J dropped 1; count of bases not matched to a gene: 2. The CDR3 consists of 16 residues. In germline, CDR1 is LGHNA, CDR2 YNFKEQ. The CDR3 spells CASSQASGRGTDTQYF. The CDR3 DNA reads TGTGCCAGCAGCCAAGCAAGCGGGAGGGGCACAGATACGCAGTATTTT.

The chain links TRBV7-2 to TRBJ2-7, with D possibly being TRBD2 (5 bases). Between the trimmed V and J ends, which lost 0 bases and 6 bases, there was a span of 12 bases. Germline V CDR1 and CDR2: SGHTA, FQGNSA. CDR3 length equals 14 residues. CDR3 DNA sequence: TGTGCCAGCAGCTTAGCGGGATGGGAGAGCGAGCAGTACTTC. It specifies CASSLAGWESEQYF.

The genes are TRBV7-2 and TRBJ1-1; D possibly corresponds to TRBD1 (5 bases). The CDR3 sequence is 14 residues long. Looked up from germline, CDR1 is SGHTA and CDR2 is FQGNSA. V was trimmed by 5 bases and J by 4 bases, leaving 14 bases between them. CDR3 nucleotides: TGTGCCAGCAGCCGGGGTACGGGGCGCACTGAAGCTTTCTTT. Its protein is CASSRGTGRTEAFF.

The chain is built from TRBV9 and TRBJ2-1, with D perhaps matching TRBD1 or TRBD2 (6 bases each). The CDR3 covers 15 residues. The germline V gene encodes CDR1 SGDLS and CDR2 YYNGEE. Trimming stripped 4 bases from V and 2 bases from J, with 13 bases between. DNA of the CDR3: TGTGCCAGCAGCCGAGGGGGGTCCACCTACAATGAGCAGTTCTTC. It translates to CASSRGGSTYNEQFF. Filled out from reference TRBV9 and TRBJ2-1, the complete variable domain reads DSGVTQTPKHLITATGQRVTLRCSPRSGDLSVYWYQQSLDQGLQFLIQYYNGEERAKGNILERFSAQQFPDLHSELNLSSLELGDSALYFCASSRGGSTYNEQFFGPGTRLTVL.

The chain carries TRBV7-8 and TRBJ2-5; perhaps TRBD1 as D (6 bases). This CDR3 comprises 16 residues. The V and J ends lost 1 base and 2 bases respectively, with 14 bases between them. Per the germline V gene, CDR1 is SGHVS and CDR2 is FQNEAQ. The DNA for the CDR3 is TGTGCCAGCAGCTTAGGGCCGCAGGGGCGACAAGAGACCCAGTACTTC. This gives the protein CASSLGPQGRQETQYF.

The chain employs TRBV7-9 and TRBJ1-5; possibly TRBD1 for D (6 bases). Trimming took 7 bases from V and 6 from J, leaving 13 bases between them. The length of the CDR3 is 13 residues. Germline values: CDR1 SEHNR, CDR2 FQNEAQ (reference sequence). CDR3 nucleotide sequence: TGTGCCAGCACCCATGGGGGGGCTCAGCCCCAGCATTTT. Translated, it gives CASTHGGAQPQHF.

This clone was counted a few times. This sequence joins TRBV28 and TRBJ2-1; 7 nucleotides align to TRBD1. Trimming removed 5 bases from V and 10 bases from J; junction bases left unmatched: 8. The CDR3 totals 13 residues. Germline CDR1 reads MDHEN; CDR2 reads SYDVKM. The CDR3 spells CASSLTGVKEQFF. CDR3 DNA: TGTGCCAGCAGTCTCACAGGGGTAAAGGAGCAGTTCTTC.

This clone was counted at least ten times. V usage is TRBV23-1 and J usage is TRBJ1-2; no clear D gene. TRBV23-1 is identified as an open reading frame with a role that is uncertain. Trimming left V 0 bases short and J 6 bases short, with 14 bases between. The CDR3 extends over 15 amino acids. Here the CDR3 DNA reads TGCGCCAGCAGTCAATCATCTTCCGACTTGAATGGCTACACCTTC. This encodes CASSQSSSDLNGYTF.

The chain uses TRBV28 and TRBJ2-4; 8 bases agree with TRBD2. Germline V lookup: CDR1 MDHEN, CDR2 SYDVKM. The CDR3 sequence is 15 residues long. Trimming at V came to 4 bases and at J to 1 base, leaving 3 bases not matched to a gene. CDR3 protein: CASSWAGGAKNIQYF. The CDR3 DNA reads as TGTGCCAGCAGTTGGGCGGGAGGCGCCAAAAACATTCAGTACTTC.

This clone was observed a few times. This sequence joins TRBV21-1 and TRBJ1-5; the tabulated D call, TRBD1, remains unverified against the DNA. TRBV21-1 is termed a pseudogene. The CDR3 length is 16 residues. The CDR3 is CASSKAPGQGDQPQHF. CDR3 DNA: TGTGCCAGCAGCAAAGCTCCGGGACAGGGCGATCAGCCCCAGCATTTT.

This clone was picked up a small number of times. The chain recombines TRBV2 with TRBJ2-1; D unclear. The V and J ends lost 1 base and 9 bases respectively, with 7 bases between them. The germline V gene has CDR1 SNHLY and CDR2 FYNNEI. The CDR3 consists of 12 residues. This CDR3 reads CASSEDVGEQFF. In nucleotides, the CDR3 is TGTGCCAGCAGTGAAGATGTAGGTGAGCAGTTCTTC.

Many counts were recorded for this clone. The chain has TRBV4-1 and TRBJ2-1, with 8 nucleotides matching TRBD2. Unmatched junction bases numbered 18, after V lost 8 bases and J lost 9 bases. The CDR3 has 16 residues. CDR1 is MGHRA, CDR2 YSYEKL, per germline. Here the CDR3 reads CASRSFSGINDGEQFF. CDR3 coding DNA: TGCGCCAGCCGATCGTTTAGCGGGATAAACGATGGTGAGCAGTTCTTC.

This clone was seen many times. This chain links TRBV5-1 with TRBJ2-1, with D uncertain. V gave up 5 bases and J gave up 4 bases, with 16 bases separating them. The CDR3 contains 15 residues. Germline V gene sequence: CDR1 SGHRS, CDR2 YFSETQ. The CDR3, as DNA: TGCGCCAGCAGTAGCACAGAGAGGAAATACAATGAGCAGTTCTTC. As protein: CASSSTERKYNEQFF.

This clone occurred many times. The chain joins TRBV10-3 to TRBJ2-1, with TRBD2 matching over 11 bases. The V segment lost 4 bases and the J segment 9 bases; nucleotides outside the gene matches: 8. CDR1 ENHRY and CDR2 SYGVKD come from the germline V gene. CDR3 size: 15 residues. The CDR3 sequence: CAISATSGRTGEQFF. DNA for the CDR3: TGTGCCATCAGTGCCACTAGCGGGAGAACGGGTGAGCAGTTCTTC.

A few counts support this clone. The rearrangement links TRBV2 to TRBJ1-1; D is undetermined. The CDR3 length is 13 residues. Germline assignment: CDR1 SNHLY and CDR2 FYNNEI. Trimming stripped 8 bases from V and 3 bases from J, with 13 bases between. The CDR3 bases are TGTGCCAGCCTGTCAAGGATGGACACTGAAGCTTTCTTT. It encodes CASLSRMDTEAFF.

This clone has only a few counts. The chain uses TRBV30 and TRBJ1-1; D perhaps matches TRBD1 (5 bases). CDR1 is GTSNPN and CDR2 is SVGIG in the germline V gene (reference sequence). CDR3 length: 15 residues. The V end was cut by 2 bases, the J end by 6 bases, with 19 bases between. The CDR3 sequence is CAWSSGRGWAAEAFF. In nucleotides, the CDR3 is TGTGCCTGGAGTTCGGGGCGGGGTTGGGCTGCTGAAGCTTTCTTT.

The chain is built from TRBV4-1 and TRBJ2-1; D gene ambiguous. With 0 bases removed from V and 4 bases from J, the gap between germline ends came to 13 bases. The CDR3 runs 16 residues. Germline CDR1 is MGHRA and CDR2 is YSYEKL. CDR3 sequence: CASSQDRISPYNEQFF. Here the CDR3 DNA reads TGCGCCAGCAGCCAAGATCGGATTAGCCCTTACAATGAGCAGTTCTTC.

This clone was found a few times. The chain links TRBV29-1 to TRBJ2-3; 7 nucleotides align to TRBD1. The CDR3 spans 14 residues. Germline V lookup: CDR1 SQVTM, CDR2 ANQGSEA. V lost 8 bases to trimming and J lost 5 bases; unmatched junction nucleotides: 13. CDR3 nucleotide sequence: TGCAGCCTGAGACAGGGAAATTTGGGAGATACGCAGTATTTT. It yields the protein CSLRQGNLGDTQYF.

A few counts support this clone. The genes are TRBV27 and TRBJ2-7; perhaps TRBD2 as D (6 bases). The CDR3 runs to 15 residues. Trimming pared 4 bases from V and 2 bases from J, leaving 15 bases between. Germline V gives CDR1 MNHEY, CDR2 SMNVEV (reference sequence). CDR3 residues: CASSSHSPGAYEQYF. For the CDR3, the DNA is TGTGCCAGCAGTTCCCACTCCCCGGGAGCCTACGAGCAGTACTTC.

The sample holds a few counts of this clone. The V gene is TRBV30, the J gene TRBJ2-7, with 12 bases lining up with TRBD1. This CDR3 is 14 amino acids long. Germline V gene sequence: CDR1 GTSNPN, CDR2 SVGIG (reference sequence). V was pared by 4 bases and J by 4 bases, with 5 bases of the junction left unmatched. CDR3 coding DNA: TGTGCCTGGACCGGGACAGGGGGCTGGTACGAGCAGTACTTC. It specifies CAWTGTGGWYEQYF.

J is TRBJ2-3 and V is TRBV4-3; 16 bases are a match to TRBD2. The V gene's germline CDR1 is LGHNA and CDR2 YSLEER. Trimming removed 4 bases from V and 4 bases from J; junction bases left unmatched: 17. There are 21 residues in the CDR3. The CDR3 region is CASSRTTPGLAGGPGADTQYF. In nucleotides, the CDR3 is TGCGCCAGCAGCCGCACGACCCCGGGACTAGCGGGAGGGCCCGGGGCAGATACGCAGTATTTT.

This clone was counted only a few times. This rearrangement joins TRBV6-4 to TRBJ2-1, with TRBD2 matching 11 bases. V was clipped by 6 bases and J by 13 bases; unmatched bases: 5. Germline values: CDR1 MRHNA, CDR2 SNTAGT. CDR3 length: 12 amino acids. This CDR3 reads CASRGLAASQFF. The CDR3 DNA reads as TGTGCCAGCAGGGGACTAGCGGCATCCCAGTTCTTC.

This clone appeared a few times. The genes are TRBV18 and TRBJ2-5, with D unresolved. Trimming left V 0 bases short and J 4 bases short, with 9 bases between. Germline CDR1 reads KGHSH; CDR2 reads LQKENI. The CDR3 contains 14 residues. CDR3 amino acids: CASSPPSHAETQYF. The DNA for the CDR3 is TGTGCCAGCTCACCACCTTCCCACGCAGAGACCCAGTACTTC.

This chain joins TRBV5-4 and TRBJ2-1, with TRBD1 matching over 9 bases. The CDR3 is 17 residues long. The germline CDR1 and CDR2 sequences are SGHNT and YYREEE (reference sequence). J lost 8 bases, V lost 4 bases, and 16 bases had no gene match. CDR3 bases: TGTGCCAGCAGCCAAGCCGGAGGGACAGGGTTTAGGCATGAGCAGTTCTTC. Translation gives CASSQAGGTGFRHEQFF.

This clone has only a few counts. This chain connects TRBV6-1 to TRBJ2-7, with D maybe TRBD1 (6 bases). Germline CDR1 MNHNS, CDR2 SASEGT. Trimming left V 6 bases short and J 5 bases short, with 11 bases between. This CDR3 contains 12 residues. DNA for the CDR3: TGTGCCAGCAGCGTACAGGGTAACGAGCAGTACTTC. This encodes CASSVQGNEQYF.

A few counts support this clone. The V gene is TRBV10-2, the J gene TRBJ2-3; maybe TRBD2 (6 bases). CDR1 is WSHSY, CDR2 SAAADI, per germline. V was trimmed by 2 bases and J by 1 base, leaving 16 bases between them. The CDR3 loop spans 17 amino acids. Here the CDR3 reads CASSEIAVVGGTDTQYF. The CDR3 DNA reads TGCGCCAGCAGTGAGATAGCGGTGGTAGGGGGCACAGATACGCAGTATTTT.

This clone was picked up a small number of times. This chain uses TRBV18 with TRBJ2-1; 8 bases map to TRBD2. After removal of 3 bases from V and 7 bases from J, the junction contained 8 bases not matched to a gene. The CDR3 is 15 amino acids. Germline CDR1 is KGHSH and CDR2 is LQKENI. CDR3 nucleotides: TGTGCCAGCTCACCTTCCGGGACTAGGGGGAATGAGCAGTTCTTC. This translates into CASSPSGTRGNEQFF.

This clone was counted at least ten times. The chain joins TRBV5-1 to TRBJ2-4; maybe TRBD1 (6 bases). Germline V gene data show CDR1 as SGHRS and CDR2 as YFSETQ. V was trimmed by 3 bases and J by 3 bases, leaving 19 bases between them. The CDR3 extends over 17 amino acids. Here the CDR3 DNA reads TGCGCCAGCAGCTCAATACCACTGTTAGGGGGCAAAAACATTCAGTACTTC. Translated, it gives CASSSIPLLGGKNIQYF. The full variable domain, completed using reference TRBV5-1 and TRBJ2-4, is KAGVTQTPRYLIKTRGQQVTLSCSPISGHRSVSWYQQTPGQGLQFLFEYFSETQRNKGNFPGRFSGRQFSNSRSEMNVSTLELGDSALYLCASSSIPLLGGKNIQYFGAGTRLSVL.